Reported below is one TCR beta chain. What it recognizes is unknown. Germline V gene sequence: CDR1 SNHLY, CDR2 FYNNEI. The CDR3 totals 16 residues. Trimming at V came to 3 bases and at J to 3 bases, leaving 7 bases not matched to a gene. This sample was included in a study of cytomegalovirus exposure and HLA in healthy donors. About the study: Drawn from HLA-typed donors, some 80 million unique TCRs were held in an early data release. Whole-study results and caveats: Sequencing depth across donors, presence/absence analyses assumed, was roughly uniform.

The study ran its PCR with 60 Vbeta and 13 Jbeta primers. Per the original data handling: A later analysis counted around 74 million unique TCR beta chains, some 12 million shared. Generated by immunoSEQ multiplex PCR, the TCRdb table keeps only in-frame clones and is missing some. The D gene and trimming were derived from the DNA, and the V and J assignments and clone size from that table. The sample table sets out 100,000 or so clones. Material for sequencing was PBMCs. This sequence originates from a woman between 25 and 40 years old in good health and CMV-seronegative. The chain combines TRBV2 with TRBJ2-3, with TRBD2 matching 9 bases. CDR3 protein: CASSDGGRAQTDTQYF. The CDR3 nucleotides are TGTGCCAGCAGTGACGGCGGGAGGGCACAGACAGATACGCAGTATTTT.